Listed below are T cell receptor beta chains from one sample, sequenced in a study of blood T cells in healthy people across ages. MiXCR, run by TCRdb on the 5' RACE reads, gives a single entry per CDR3 protein. The table includes about 1,500,000 distinct CDR3 sequences, 35% to 45% detected once. The sequencing input was blood. These TCRs come from a young woman in good health. CDR3s include the opening cysteine and the closing phenylalanine or tryptophan. Fields, in order: D gene, clone size, V gene, J gene, CDR3 protein, CDR3 DNA. The D gene is left open where the match is weak. Size tells how often a clone was seen (once, few, many) or the class of an expanded clone, and some rows leave it out.

-	once	TRBV30	TRBJ1-2	CAWMSGSYSGYTF	TGTGCCTGGATGTCAGGGAGTTACTCTGGCTACACCTTC
TRBD2	-	TRBV3-1	TRBJ2-3	CASSQEVAGGADTQYF	TGTGCCAGCAGCCAAGAGGTAGCGGGGGGGGCAGATACGCAGTATTTT
-	-	TRBV9	TRBJ2-5	CASSVGGGSSEETQYF	TGTGCCAGCAGCGTTGGAGGGGGCTCATCAGAAGAGACCCAGTACTTC
-	-	TRBV30	TRBJ1-1	CAWGRAEAFF	TGTGCCTGGGGTCGAGCTGAAGCTTTCTTT
-	-	TRBV20-1	TRBJ2-2	CSARELGFGTGELFF	TGCAGTGCTAGAGAATTAGGGTTTGGCACCGGGGAGCTGTTTTTT
-	few	TRBV6-5	TRBJ2-7	CASSSPGGSYPYEQYF	TGTGCCAGCAGCTCCCCCGGGGGTTCCTATCCCTACGAGCAGTACTTC
-	-	TRBV20-1	TRBJ1-6	CSARVSQGSNSPLHF	TGCAGTGCTAGAGTATCACAGGGATCTAATTCACCCCTCCACTTT
-	once	TRBV30	TRBJ1-2	CAWSWGADYGYTF	TGTGCCTGGAGCTGGGGAGCGGACTATGGCTACACCTTC
TRBD2	few	TRBV10-3	TRBJ2-1	CAISEMASGVNNEQFF	TGTGCCATCAGTGAGATGGCTAGCGGGGTGAACAATGAGCAGTTCTTC
-	-	TRBV12-3/TRBV12-4	TRBJ1-1	CASSLRQNVITEAFF	TGTGCCAGCAGTCTGCGACAGAACGTGATCACTGAAGCTTTCTTT
-	-	TRBV10-3	TRBJ2-1	CAIGRTDGEQFF	TGTGCCATCGGCCGGACAGACGGGGAGCAGTTCTTC
TRBD2	few	TRBV4-2	TRBJ2-3	CASSLHTSGGTKTRGDTQYF	TGTGCCAGCAGCCTTCATACTAGCGGGGGGACTAAAACTCGTGGTGATACGCAGTATTTT
-	-	TRBV20-1	TRBJ2-3	CSARDGFADTQYF	TGCAGTGCTAGAGATGGCTTCGCAGATACGCAGTATTTT
-	-	TRBV15	TRBJ2-1	CATSRDLSRAQFF	TGTGCCACCAGCAGAGATCTATCGAGGGCCCAGTTCTTC
TRBD2	-	TRBV6-1	TRBJ2-1	CASSEEETSGANEQFF	TGTGCCAGCAGTGAAGAGGAGACTAGCGGTGCCAATGAGCAGTTCTTC
TRBD1	-	TRBV11-2	TRBJ2-5	CAGSLDGTGRTQYF	TGTGCCGGCAGCTTAGACGGGACAGGGCGGACCCAGTACTTC
TRBD2	few	TRBV7-2	TRBJ2-1	CASTRVWLAEYNEQFF	TGTGCCAGCACCCGAGTGTGGCTAGCGGAGTACAATGAGCAGTTCTTC
-	once	TRBV2	TRBJ1-2	CASTGIRGVSGYTF	TGTGCCAGCACGGGGATCCGGGGGGTGAGTGGCTACACCTTC
-	once	TRBV2	TRBJ1-2	CASGGGGYGCTF	TGTGCCAGCGGAGGAGGGGGTTATGGCTGCACCTTC
-	-	TRBV10-3	TRBJ1-3	CAISESVGIYSGNTIYF	TGTGCCATCAGTGAGTCCGTCGGCATCTACTCTGGAAACACCATATATTTT
-	-	TRBV20-1	TRBJ2-3	CSARGGLHTDTQYF	TGCAGTGCTAGAGGGGGACTTCACACAGATACGCAGTATTTT
TRBD1	-	TRBV6-1	TRBJ2-7	CASKLDRVFYEQYF	TGTGCCAGCAAGCTTGACAGGGTTTTCTACGAGCAGTACTTC
-	-	TRBV12-3/TRBV12-4	TRBJ2-1	CTSTRTGPHNEQFF	TGTACCAGCACCCGCACGGGGCCTCACAATGAGCAGTTCTTC
-	-	TRBV2	TRBJ2-3	CASSAGLMGTDTQYF	TGTGCCAGCAGTGCCGGACTAATGGGGACAGATACGCAGTATTTT
TRBD2	-	TRBV20-1	TRBJ2-1	CSASSWGLVLNEQFF	TGCAGTGCCAGTTCATGGGGACTAGTTTTAAATGAGCAGTTCTTC
-	few	TRBV5-1	TRBJ2-7	CASSAGTGTVSYEQYF	TGCGCCAGCAGCGCTGGGACCGGGACGGTCTCCTACGAGCAGTACTTC
-	-	TRBV4-1	TRBJ2-3	CASSQRVTGGRTDTQYF	TGCGCCAGCAGCCAACGCGTCACTGGCGGCCGCACAGATACGCAGTATTTT
-	few	TRBV4-1	TRBJ1-1	CASSLKGPNTEAFF	TGCGCCAGCAGTCTGAAGGGACCGAACACTGAAGCTTTCTTT
TRBD2	-	TRBV9	TRBJ2-5	CASSNSGVETQYF	TGTGCCAGCAGCAATAGCGGGGTAGAGACCCAGTACTTC
-	-	TRBV7-8	TRBJ2-1	CASSVGGGRVINEQFF	TGTGCCAGCAGCGTAGGGGGTGGGAGGGTGATCAATGAGCAGTTCTTC
-	-	TRBV27	TRBJ2-3	CASLTAGSTDTQYF	TGTGCCAGCTTAACTGCCGGGAGCACAGATACGCAGTATTTT
-	-	TRBV14	TRBJ2-1	CASSQQISHFSSYNEQFF	TGTGCCAGCAGCCAACAAATCTCGCACTTCAGCTCCTACAATGAGCAGTTCTTC
-	once	TRBV18	TRBJ2-5	CASSPLGRIAEESEYF	TGTGCCAGCTCCCCCTTGGGGAGAATAGCGGAAGAAAGTGAGTACTTC
TRBD2	few	TRBV7-2	TRBJ2-3	CASSPSGSRTDTQYF	TGTGCCAGCAGCCCCAGCGGGAGTAGGACAGATACGCAGTATTTT
-	-	TRBV7-9	TRBJ1-1	CASRPFEGHAEAFF	TGTGCCAGCAGACCCTTCGAGGGTCACGCTGAAGCTTTCTTT
-	-	TRBV20-1	TRBJ2-7	CSARDRDTSYEQYF	TGCAGTGCTAGAGATCGGGACACCTCCTACGAGCAGTACTTC
-	-	TRBV7-9	TRBJ1-2	CASSLEGWGRRPGGYTF	TGTGCCAGCAGCTTAGAAGGTTGGGGCAGGCGGCCGGGCGGCTACACCTTC
TRBD2	many	TRBV20-1	TRBJ2-5	CSAYPLAGWETQYF	TGCAGTGCTTACCCTTTAGCGGGATGGGAGACCCAGTACTTC
-	few	TRBV13	TRBJ1-1	CASSLLRTEAFF	TGTGCCAGCAGCCTACTTCGAACTGAAGCTTTCTTT
-	-	TRBV6-1	TRBJ2-7	CAGRKGPTYEQYF	TGTGCCGGAAGAAAGGGACCAACCTACGAGCAGTACTTC
-	-	TRBV5-1	TRBJ2-2	CASSFDRNTGELFF	TGCGCCAGCAGCTTCGACAGAAACACCGGGGAGCTGTTTTTT
-	few	TRBV7-2	TRBJ2-6	CASSLDPAPGANVLTF	TGTGCCAGCAGCCTAGACCCAGCACCTGGGGCCAACGTCCTGACTTTC
-	-	TRBV15	TRBJ2-7	CATSRSGDEQYF	TGTGCCACCAGCAGGAGTGGGGACGAGCAGTACTTC
TRBD2	-	TRBV6-5	TRBJ2-7	CASSYLLAGGPSSYNEQYF	TGTGCCAGCAGTTACCTCCTAGCGGGGGGGCCCAGCTCCTACAATGAGCAGTACTTC
TRBD1	-	TRBV7-2	TRBJ2-7	CASRGQEGSYEQYF	TGTGCCAGCAGGGGACAGGAGGGATCCTACGAGCAGTACTTC
TRBD1	-	TRBV6-5	TRBJ2-5	CASNAPGQGAKEQYF	TGTGCCAGCAACGCTCCGGGACAGGGGGCAAAAGAGCAGTACTTC
TRBD1	-	TRBV7-2	TRBJ2-1	CASTKSGTGTNEQFF	TGTGCCAGCACCAAATCCGGGACAGGGACGAATGAGCAGTTCTTC
-	-	TRBV20-1	TRBJ2-1	CSARDVDWSSYNEQFF	TGCAGTGCTAGAGATGTTGATTGGAGCTCCTACAATGAGCAGTTCTTC
-	few	TRBV7-9	TRBJ1-2	CASSSQGFWRSGYTF	TGTGCCAGCAGCTCCCAGGGTTTTTGGCGATCTGGCTACACCTTC
TRBD2	few	TRBV7-3	TRBJ2-1	CASSRGLAGGRNEQFF	TGTGCCAGCAGCCGGGGCTTAGCGGGGGGGCGCAATGAGCAGTTCTTC
-	few	TRBV5-1	TRBJ2-7	CASSTEKDGFYEQYF	TGCGCCAGCAGCACCGAAAAGGACGGTTTCTACGAGCAGTACTTC
TRBD1	once	TRBV27	TRBJ1-2	CASSLRTGTYGYTF	TGTGCCAGCAGTTTACGGACAGGGACCTATGGCTACACCTTC
-	-	TRBV20-1	TRBJ1-6	CSARVLGGLVNSPLHF	TGCAGTGCTAGAGTCCTAGGGGGATTAGTTAATTCACCCCTCCACTTT
TRBD2	once	TRBV4-1	TRBJ2-7	CASSQDRGSSYNEQYF	TGCGCCAGCAGCCAAGATCGCGGGAGTTCCTACAATGAGCAGTACTTC
-	few	TRBV9	TRBJ1-2	CASSVDLRQVIYGYTF	TGTGCCAGCAGCGTAGATCTGCGACAGGTTATCTATGGCTACACCTTC
-	-	TRBV19	TRBJ1-1	CASTPVGGLTEAFF	TGTGCCAGTACCCCAGTAGGGGGGTTGACTGAAGCTTTCTTT
-	few	TRBV3-1	TRBJ2-7	CASSYGPSEQYF	TGTGCCAGCAGCTACGGCCCCTCCGAGCAGTACTTC
TRBD2	-	TRBV5-5	TRBJ2-3	CASSLLNPLLAGGGDTQYF	TGTGCCAGCAGCTTGCTTAACCCACTACTAGCGGGGGGTGGCGATACGCAGTATTTT
-	-	TRBV28	TRBJ1-1	CASRLPQGTEAFF	TGTGCCAGCAGGCTCCCACAGGGTACCGAAGCTTTCTTT